The next 10 T cell receptor beta chains were all read from a single sample in a study of cytomegalovirus exposure and HLA in healthy donors. It was with 60 Vbeta and 13 Jbeta primers that the PCR ran. Method: immunoSEQ multiplex PCR; TCRdb's copy keeps in-frame clones and lacks some. The data hold 160,000 or so clones, with 76% observed a single time. The material sequenced was PBMCs. These receptors were obtained from a man aged 55 to 70 in good health and CMV-seronegative.

The chain recombines TRBV2 with TRBJ1-2; 11 positions agree with TRBD1. The CDR3 covers 16 residues. V lost 3 bases to trimming and J lost 4 bases; unmatched junction nucleotides: 7. CDR1 is SNHLY, CDR2 FYNNEI, per germline. The CDR3 loop is CASSDLRGQGAYGYTF. The CDR3 DNA is TGTGCCAGCAGTGACCTGCGAGGACAGGGGGCCTATGGCTACACCTTC.

The V gene is TRBV6-6, the J gene TRBJ2-7; the D gene is possibly TRBD2 (6 bases). The germline V gene encodes CDR1 MNHNY and CDR2 SVGAGI (reference sequence). The CDR3 contains 13 residues. V was clipped by 6 bases and J by 11 bases, with 20 bases between them. Written as DNA, the CDR3 is TGTGCCAGCAGCACCGGGGCGAGGGGAGGAAAGTACTTC. It codes for CASSTGARGGKYF.

The chain couples TRBV18 to TRBJ2-1; TRBD1 is a possible D gene (6 bases). The CDR3 is 15 residues long. V shed 1 base and J shed 4 bases, with 11 bases lying between them. Looked up from germline, CDR1 is KGHSH and CDR2 is LQKENI. CDR3 loop: CASSPQGVQYNEQFF. CDR3 nucleotides: TGTGCCAGCTCACCACAGGGGGTCCAATACAATGAGCAGTTCTTC.

The V call is TRBV18, the J call TRBJ1-4; 8 bases fit TRBD1. The ends lost 5 bases at V and 7 bases at J; junction bases unmatched: 9. Germline V gene data show CDR1 as KGHSH and CDR2 as LQKENI. CDR3 length: 15 residues. The CDR3 region is CASSTNTGTGEKLFF. In nucleotides, the CDR3 is TGTGCCAGCTCAACAAACACCGGGACAGGTGAAAAACTGTTTTTT.

This clone was found once. The V and J genes are TRBV7-8 and TRBJ1-1; D unclear. The CDR3 sequence is 17 residues long. With 5 bases removed from V and 7 bases from J, the gap between germline ends came to 26 bases. Germline-derived CDR1 and CDR2 are SGHVS and FQNEAQ. The CDR3 is CASSPRGKGTLVVEAFF. The CDR3 region has the DNA TGTGCCAGCAGCCCCCGGGGAAAGGGTACATTAGTCGTTGAAGCTTTCTTT.

The gene calls are TRBV27 and TRBJ2-2; TRBD2 is a possible D gene (6 bases). Per the germline V gene, CDR1 is MNHEY and CDR2 is SMNVEV (reference sequence). CDR3 size: 15 residues. Trimming stripped 2 bases from V and 6 bases from J, with 13 bases between. The CDR3 region has the DNA TGTGCCAGCAGTTTAGGGAGGAGGGTCGCCGGGGAGCTGTTTTTT. It translates to CASSLGRRVAGELFF.

This clone has a handful of counts. The V and J genes are TRBV10-3 and TRBJ2-1; TRBD2 agrees at 13 bases. Unmatched junction bases numbered 6, after V lost 2 bases and J lost 5 bases. Germline V gene sequence: CDR1 ENHRY, CDR2 SYGVKD. This CDR3 contains 17 residues. The CDR3 DNA is TGTGCCATCAGTGAGACTAGCGGGGGGGCCGGTAACAATGAGCAGTTCTTC. Protein: CAISETSGGAGNNEQFF.

The V and J genes are TRBV5-1 and TRBJ2-5, with TRBD2 matching 11 bases. Trimming cost V 3 bases and J 1 base; bases outside gene matches: 8. There are 17 residues in the CDR3. Germline V gives CDR1 SGHRS, CDR2 YFSETQ. CDR3 in DNA: TGCGCCAGCAGCTCCCTCGGCCTAGCGGGGGGCCAAGAGACCCAGTACTTC. Its translation is CASSSLGLAGGQETQYF.

The rearrangement uses TRBV4-3 and TRBJ1-2, with D unresolved. CDR1 and CDR2 (germline): LGHNA, YSLEER. V was clipped by 0 bases and J by 5 bases, with 7 bases between them. This CDR3 has 13 residues. The CDR3 sequence is CASSQDIRYGYTF. The CDR3 DNA sequence: TGCGCCAGCAGCCAAGATATCCGTTATGGCTACACCTTC.

The V and J genes are TRBV7-6 and TRBJ2-1, with a weak D call TRBD2 (5 bases). Per the germline V gene, CDR1 is SGHVS and CDR2 is FNYEAQ. The CDR3 extends over 14 amino acids. V lost 0 bases, J lost 6 bases, and 9 bases lay in between. In DNA, the CDR3 is TGTGCCAGCAGCTTAGCGCCCGGGGTCAATGAGCAGTTCTTC. Translation: CASSLAPGVNEQFF.